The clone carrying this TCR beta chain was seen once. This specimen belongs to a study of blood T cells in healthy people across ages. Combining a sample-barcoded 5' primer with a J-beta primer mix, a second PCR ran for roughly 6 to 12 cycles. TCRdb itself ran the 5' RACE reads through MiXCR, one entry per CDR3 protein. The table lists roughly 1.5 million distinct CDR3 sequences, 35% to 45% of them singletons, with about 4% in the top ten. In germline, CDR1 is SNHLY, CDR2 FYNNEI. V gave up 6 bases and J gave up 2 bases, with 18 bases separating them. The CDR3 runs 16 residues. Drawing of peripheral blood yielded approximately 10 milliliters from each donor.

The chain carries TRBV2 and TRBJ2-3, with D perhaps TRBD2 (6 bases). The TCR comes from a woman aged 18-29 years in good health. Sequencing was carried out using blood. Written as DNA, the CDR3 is TGTGCCAGCAGACCGGGACTCTCTAAATTCACAGATACGCAGTATTTT. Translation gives CASRPGLSKFTDTQYF.